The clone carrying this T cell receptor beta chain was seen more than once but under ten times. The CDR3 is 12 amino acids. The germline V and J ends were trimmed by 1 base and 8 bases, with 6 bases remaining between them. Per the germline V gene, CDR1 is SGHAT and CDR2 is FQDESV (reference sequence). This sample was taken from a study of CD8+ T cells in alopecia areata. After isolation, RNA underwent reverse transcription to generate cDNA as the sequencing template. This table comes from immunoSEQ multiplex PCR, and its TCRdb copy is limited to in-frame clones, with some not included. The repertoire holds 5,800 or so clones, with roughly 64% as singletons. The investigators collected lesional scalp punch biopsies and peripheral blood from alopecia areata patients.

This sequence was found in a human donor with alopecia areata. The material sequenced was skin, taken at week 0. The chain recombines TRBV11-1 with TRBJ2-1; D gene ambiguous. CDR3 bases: TGTGCCAGCAGCTTAGTGTGGGATGAGCAGTTCTTC. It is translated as CASSLVWDEQFF.